A selection of T cell receptor beta chains follows, all from one sample in a study of blood T cell repertoires in COVID-19. Libraries were prepared by immunoSEQ multiplex PCR; TCRdb keeps only in-frame clonotypes and omits some of them. The repertoire holds over 300,000 clones, with roughly nine tenths as singletons. The sequenced material came from peripheral blood. The receptors stem from a man between 40 and 49 years old with acute or convalescent COVID-19. The CDR3 runs from the conserved cysteine through the conserved F or W. D genes are given only for firm matches. Expanded clones get a size class; other rows say once, few or many, or leave the size out.

v_call	clone_size	d_call	j_call	cdr3_nt	cdr3_aa
TRBV19	NA	TRBD2	TRBJ2-7	TGTGCCAGTAGTTATACTCGTAGCGGGACCTACGAGCAGTACTTC	CASSYTRSGTYEQYF
TRBV25-1	NA	TRBD1	TRBJ2-7	TGTGCCAGCAGTGAGCCGGGACAGGGAGTATTCGAGCAGTACTTC	CASSEPGQGVFEQYF
TRBV6-4	NA	NA	TRBJ1-2	TGTGCCAGCAGTGACTCGTGGGGCCAGGGCGGCTACACCTTC	CASSDSWGQGGYTF
TRBV7-3	NA	NA	TRBJ2-3	TGTGCCAGCAGCCTCTCGGGGGGCTCGGGAGATACGCAGTATTTT	CASSLSGGSGDTQYF
TRBV27	NA	NA	TRBJ2-1	TGTGCCAGCAGTTTAGCGGACAACTCCTACAATGAGCAGTTCTTC	CASSLADNSYNEQFF
TRBV28	NA	NA	TRBJ1-1	TGTGCCAGCAGTTTAGGCGGCGGCGGCCGAATCACCCCTGAAGCTTTCTTT	CASSLGGGGRITPEAFF
TRBV21-1	NA	NA	TRBJ1-5	TGTGCCAGCAGCAAAGCGCGGGGTTTGGTGGAGTTAGGGGTTTACAATCAGCCCCAGCATTTT	CASSKARGLVELGVYNQPQHF
TRBV2	NA	TRBD2	TRBJ2-3	TGTGCCGGAGGCCGAGCGGGAGGGCTCGATACGCAGTATTTT	CAGGRAGGLDTQYF
TRBV4-2	NA	NA	TRBJ2-7	TGTGCCAGCAGCCACGAGATTCTTCAGGGGCTAACCTACGAGCAGTACTTC	CASSHEILQGLTYEQYF
TRBV19	NA	TRBD1	TRBJ1-5	TGTGCCAGTAGTACTGACCGGGACAGTTATAGCAATCAGCCCCAGCATTTT	CASSTDRDSYSNQPQHF
TRBV28	few	TRBD2	TRBJ2-1	TGTGCCAGCAGCCAGACTAGCGGGGCTTACAATGAGCAGTTCTTC	CASSQTSGAYNEQFF
TRBV19	NA	NA	TRBJ2-1	TGTGCCAGTAGTATTGTGGGAGGCCAGTCCCACAATGAGCAGTTCTTC	CASSIVGGQSHNEQFF
TRBV24-1	NA	NA	TRBJ2-1	TGTGCCACCTCCCCTGGTACAGGGAACGACCATGAGCAGTTCTTC	CATSPGTGNDHEQFF
TRBV18	NA	TRBD2	TRBJ2-1	TGTGCCAGCTCGGCTAGCGGGGCATACAATGAGCAGTTCTTC	CASSASGAYNEQFF
TRBV10-1	NA	TRBD2	TRBJ2-1	TGCGCCAGCAGTGAGTCCGGGACTAGGAACAATGAGCAGTTCTTC	CASSESGTRNNEQFF
TRBV12-3/TRBV12-4	NA	NA	TRBJ1-4	TGTGCCAGCAGTTTAGATCGCGGAGAAAAACTGTTTTTT	CASSLDRGEKLFF
TRBV4-1	NA	NA	TRBJ1-4	TGCGCCAGCAGCCAAGGTAGACGAAATACAGCAGGGGAAAAACTGTTTTTT	CASSQGRRNTAGEKLFF
TRBV2	NA	NA	TRBJ1-6	TGTGCCAGCAGAGCTTCCGTGGTAATCACCTATAATTCACCCCTCCACTTT	CASRASVVITYNSPLHF
TRBV9	NA	TRBD2	TRBJ2-7	TGTGCCAGCAGCGTTGGGTTAGCGGGTTCCGAGCAGTACTTC	CASSVGLAGSEQYF
TRBV27	NA	NA	TRBJ2-5	TGTGCCAGCAGTAGAGGCCATAGCGGTGTAAATGGAGAGACCCAGTACTTC	CASSRGHSGVNGETQYF
TRBV19	NA	NA	TRBJ2-1	TGTGCCAGTAGGGGGGGTGCGGGACAGAAATACAATGAGCAGTTCTTC	CASRGGAGQKYNEQFF
TRBV3-1/TRBV3-2	NA	TRBD1	TRBJ2-2	TGTGCCAGCAGCCAATTGTTCGGGACAGGGTCGGCCGGGGAGCTGTTTTTT	CASSQLFGTGSAGELFF
TRBV4-2	NA	TRBD1	TRBJ2-7	TGTGCCAGCAGCCAACAGACAGGGCCCTACGAGCAGTACTTC	CASSQQTGPYEQYF
TRBV6-5	NA	TRBD2	TRBJ2-1	TGTGCCAGCGTGATCGGGACTAGCGGGAACAATGAGCAGTTCTTC	CASVIGTSGNNEQFF
TRBV9	NA	NA	TRBJ1-3	TGTGCCAGCAGCGTCGCAGACAGAGCCTATGGAAACACCATATATTTT	CASSVADRAYGNTIYF
TRBV27	few	TRBD2	TRBJ2-1	TGTGCCACCCGCTCCGTTAGCGGGAGCAATGAGCAGTTCTTC	CATRSVSGSNEQFF
TRBV4-1	NA	NA	TRBJ1-5	TGCGCCAGCAGCCACCCTGGGAGGGAGGATCAGCCCCAGCATTTT	CASSHPGREDQPQHF
TRBV28	NA	NA	TRBJ1-1	TGTGCCAGCAGTTTAATGGCGGGGTGGAGAACTGAAGCTTTCTTT	CASSLMAGWRTEAFF
TRBV7-3	NA	NA	TRBJ2-7	TGTGCCAGCAGCCCCAGCGGCGACTACGAGCAGTACTTC	CASSPSGDYEQYF
TRBV10-3	NA	NA	TRBJ1-6	TGTGCCATTTCAATAGCATTTAATTCACCCCTCCACTTT	CAISIAFNSPLHF
TRBV3-1/TRBV3-2	NA	TRBD1	TRBJ2-1	TGTGCCAGCAGCCGGACCGACAGGGACAATGAGCAGTTCTTC	CASSRTDRDNEQFF
TRBV6-5	NA	NA	TRBJ1-2	TGTGCCAGCAGTCCCGAGGACACCCTGGGTGGCTACACCTTC	CASSPEDTLGGYTF
TRBV5-4	NA	NA	TRBJ1-2	TGTGCCAGCAGCGCCGACAGTAACTATGGCTACACCTTC	CASSADSNYGYTF
TRBV18	once	NA	TRBJ1-3	TGTGCCAGCTCACCACTAACAGGACGAGGAAACACCATATATTTT	CASSPLTGRGNTIYF
TRBV9	NA	TRBD2	TRBJ2-7	TGTGCCAGCAGCGTACGGGCTAGCGGAACCTACGAGCAGTACTTC	CASSVRASGTYEQYF
TRBV3-1/TRBV3-2	NA	TRBD1	TRBJ2-5	TGTGCCAGCAGTCTCCCGGACAGGGAAGAGACCCAGTACTTC	CASSLPDREETQYF
TRBV10-3	NA	NA	TRBJ1-2	TGTGCCATCAGTACAGGGCCGACAGAGAACTATGGCTACACCTTC	CAISTGPTENYGYTF
TRBV11-2	NA	NA	TRBJ2-7	TGTGCCAGCAGCTTAGTCCAGGGCAGAAGCGTTGGGGACTTC	CASSLVQGRSVGDF
TRBV5-1	NA	NA	TRBJ1-1	TGCGCCAGCAGCTTGCCTTTCGGAGGGAGTGGTGAAGCTTTCTTT	CASSLPFGGSGEAFF
TRBV7-3	NA	NA	TRBJ1-1	TGTGCCAGCAGCCTCGACAGAAACACTGAAGCTTTCTTT	CASSLDRNTEAFF
TRBV2	NA	NA	TRBJ1-5	TGTGCCAGCAGTGGAGGCAGACTCAATCAGCCCCAGCATTTT	CASSGGRLNQPQHF
TRBV6-1	NA	NA	TRBJ1-1	TGTGCCAGCAGTGAATTGCCAGGGGACACTGAAGCTTTCTTT	CASSELPGDTEAFF